One sample yielded the 25 T cell receptor beta chains listed below, sequenced in a study of regulatory T cells. Study conclusions and caveats: Hydrophobic residues at CDR3 positions 6 and 7 were enriched in conventional CD4+ T cells of CD3G-deficient patients.

Amplification used 52 TRBV primers and 13 TRBJ primers. The protocol was immunoSEQ multiplex PCR, while the TCRdb copy is restricted to in-frame clones and leaves out a portion. The data show about 17,000 clones, around 84% seen once. The antigens of these receptors remain unknown. The source material was conventional CD4+ T cells sorted from blood. Receptors were obtained from a person younger than 45 with CD3G deficiency.

This chain connects TRBV5-1 to TRBJ2-2; the match to TRBD2 covers 7 bases. Looked up from germline, CDR1 is SGHRS and CDR2 is YFSETQ. The V segment lost 0 bases and the J segment 1 base; nucleotides outside the gene matches: 9. The CDR3 consists of 18 residues. The CDR3 sequence is CASSLGAGLAVNTGELFF. CDR3 bases: TGCGCCAGCAGCTTGGGCGCCGGGCTAGCGGTGAACACCGGGGAGCTGTTTTTT.

This sequence joins TRBV19 and TRBJ1-1; tentatively, D is TRBD1 (6 bases). The germline V and J ends were trimmed by 7 bases and 5 bases, with 14 bases remaining between them. The CDR3 sequence is 13 residues long. Germline V CDR1 and CDR2: LNHDA, SQIVND (reference sequence). DNA of the CDR3: TGTGCCAGTAAAACCCCGAGGGGGACTGAAGCTTTCTTT. It specifies CASKTPRGTEAFF.

This chain connects TRBV6-6 to TRBJ1-2; D is undetermined. From germline, CDR1 is MNHNY and CDR2 SVGAGI (reference sequence). The CDR3 is 13 amino acids. V was shortened by 6 bases and J by 3 bases, with 11 bases between the two germline ends. CDR3 region: CASSNTPDYGYTF. The CDR3, as DNA: TGTGCCAGCAGCAACACCCCCGACTATGGCTACACCTTC.

This chain links TRBV5-1 with TRBJ2-3, with no clear D. This CDR3 region has 15 residues. Germline lookup yields CDR1 SGHRS and CDR2 YFSETQ. The V end was cut by 5 bases, the J end by 2 bases, with 15 bases between. The CDR3 bases are TGCGCCAGCAGAGAGTCAGGCGGCTTCACAGATACGCAGTATTTT. Residues: CASRESGGFTDTQYF.

J is TRBJ1-5 and V is TRBV28; TRBD1 is a possible D gene (6 bases). CDR3 size: 19 residues. Between the trimmed V and J ends, which lost 1 base and 6 bases, there was a span of 25 bases. The germline gives CDR1 MDHEN, CDR2 SYDVKM. The CDR3 loop is CASSLFGGPDRSGVQPQHF. The CDR3 DNA is TGTGCCAGCAGTTTATTCGGGGGGCCCGACCGATCCGGGGTTCAGCCCCAGCATTTT.

This chain connects TRBV19 to TRBJ2-7; 10 bases map to TRBD1. The CDR3 is 14 amino acids. Germline CDR1 LNHDA, CDR2 SQIVND (reference sequence). Trimming at V came to 6 bases and at J to 1 base, leaving 3 bases not matched to a gene. The CDR3 nucleotides read TGTGCCAGTAGGAAGGACAGGGGGTCCTACGAGCAGTACTTC. Translation: CASRKDRGSYEQYF.

This chain links TRBV6-1 with TRBJ1-1; D gene unclear. This CDR3 has 11 amino acids. Germline lookup yields CDR1 MNHNS and CDR2 SASEGT. Trimming removed 7 bases from V and 12 bases from J, with 15 bases in between. The CDR3 coding sequence is TGTGCCAGCAAATTAAGCGGGAGGCCTTTCTTT. The encoded protein is CASKLSGRPFF.

The V call is TRBV5-1, the J call TRBJ1-1, with D maybe TRBD1 (5 bases). Germline V gene data show CDR1 as SGHRS and CDR2 as YFSETQ. The V gene lost 5 bases and the J gene lost 2 bases, with 10 bases spanning the gap. This CDR3 comprises 13 residues. CDR3 in amino acids: CASRSQGNTEAFF. The CDR3 bases are TGCGCCAGCAGGTCCCAGGGAAACACTGAAGCTTTCTTT.

V gene TRBV7-9 combines with J gene TRBJ2-5; D unresolved. Germline V CDR1 and CDR2: SEHNR, FQNEAQ (reference sequence). The germline V and J ends were trimmed by 5 bases and 0 bases, with 16 bases remaining between them. The CDR3 length is 16 residues. Here the CDR3 reads CASSHGRTEYQETQYF. CDR3 in DNA: TGTGCCAGCAGCCACGGCAGGACCGAGTACCAAGAGACCCAGTACTTC.

The CDR3 spells CASSVGTAGNQPQHF. CDR3 nucleotide sequence: TGTGCCAGCAGTGTCGGAACAGCCGGCAATCAGCCCCAGCATTTT. J is TRBJ1-5 and V is TRBV6-1; D ambiguous. Trimming took 4 bases from V and 2 from J, leaving 12 bases between them. Looked up from germline, CDR1 is MNHNS and CDR2 is SASEGT. The CDR3 covers 15 residues.

This chain links TRBV11-2 with TRBJ1-1; D is unclear. There are 14 residues in the CDR3. Germline V gene data show CDR1 as SGHAT and CDR2 as FQNNGV. V was cut by 0 bases and J by 3 bases, with 8 bases left in between. The CDR3 DNA sequence: TGTGCCAGCAGCTTAGAGGGTATCGACACTGAAGCTTTCTTT. As protein: CASSLEGIDTEAFF.

The V call is TRBV7-9, the J call TRBJ2-2; 7 bases are a match to TRBD2. The ends lost 2 bases at V and 2 bases at J; junction bases unmatched: 2. The length of the CDR3 is 15 residues. Germline V gives CDR1 SEHNR, CDR2 FQNEAQ (reference sequence). The CDR3, as DNA: TGTGCCAGCAGCTTAACTAGCGCAAACACCGGGGAGCTGTTTTTT. It specifies CASSLTSANTGELFF.

This rearrangement joins TRBV7-9 to TRBJ1-3, with D maybe TRBD1 (6 bases). The CDR3 totals 16 residues. V was pared by 0 bases and J by 0 bases, with 9 bases between. Germline V lookup: CDR1 SEHNR, CDR2 FQNEAQ (reference sequence). The CDR3 spells CASSLAGHPSGNTIYF. Written as DNA, the CDR3 is TGTGCCAGCAGCTTAGCGGGACACCCCTCTGGAAACACCATATATTTT.

This chain joins TRBV19 and TRBJ1-2; TRBD1 matches 9 bases. CDR1 is LNHDA and CDR2 is SQIVND in the germline V gene (reference sequence). The junction had 7 bases not matched to a gene; V was cut back by 5 bases and J by 6 bases. This CDR3 has 14 amino acids. The CDR3 region is CASSPRDRANGYTF. The CDR3 DNA reads TGTGCCAGTAGTCCTCGGGACAGGGCGAATGGCTACACCTTC.

The chain combines TRBV28 with TRBJ1-5; D not certain. The CDR3 is 13 residues long. The germline V and J ends were trimmed by 0 bases and 4 bases, with 4 bases remaining between them. CDR1 and CDR2 from the germline V gene are MDHEN and SYDVKM. CDR3 sequence reads: CASSLWENQPQHF. The CDR3 DNA follows: TGTGCCAGCAGTTTATGGGAAAATCAGCCCCAGCATTTT.

This clone occurred once. The genes are TRBV5-3 and TRBJ1-2, with a possible D match to TRBD1 (6 bases). TRBV5-3 is an open reading frame, and its role is uncertain. The CDR3 is 20 amino acids. With 7 bases removed from V and 2 bases from J, the gap between germline ends came to 33 bases. The CDR3, as DNA: TGTGCCAGACGTCTTCCCCTACGGGGGGGCGGAATGGAATTCAACTATGGCTACACCTTC. Amino acid sequence: CARRLPLRGGGMEFNYGYTF.

The rearrangement links TRBV28 to TRBJ2-2; D gene unclear. V lost 2 bases to trimming and J lost 5 bases, with 15 bases between them. From germline, CDR1 is MDHEN and CDR2 SYDVKM. CDR3 length: 16 residues. The CDR3 protein is CASSLRLGIGTGELFF. In DNA, the CDR3 is TGTGCCAGCAGTTTAAGATTGGGGATCGGAACCGGGGAGCTGTTTTTT.

The V and J genes are TRBV19 and TRBJ1-1, with 7 bases fitting TRBD1. CDR1 is LNHDA and CDR2 is SQIVND in the germline V gene (reference sequence). The V and J ends lost 9 bases and 1 base, in that order; junction bases with no gene match: 11. The CDR3 has 15 amino acids. The DNA of the CDR3 is TGTGCCAGCAAACAAGGGGGCTCGTCGAACACTGAAGCTTTCTTT. The encoded protein is CASKQGGSSNTEAFF. Full variable domain (remainder filled in from reference TRBV19 and TRBJ1-1): DGGITQSPKYLFRKEGQNVTLSCEQNLNHDAMYWYRQDPGQGLRLIYYSQIVNDFQKGDIAEGYSVSREKKESFPLTVTSAQKNPTAFYLCASKQGGSSNTEAFFGQGTRLTVV.

The J gene is TRBJ2-5, the V gene TRBV7-8; no clear D gene. Looked up from germline, CDR1 is SGHVS and CDR2 is FQNEAQ. CDR3 length: 14 amino acids. The germline V and J ends were trimmed by 1 base and 2 bases, with 8 bases remaining between them. Written as DNA, the CDR3 is TGTGCCAGCAGCTTAGGCGGCGGACAAGAGACCCAGTACTTC. Its translation: CASSLGGGQETQYF. Full variable domain (remainder filled in from reference TRBV7-8 and TRBJ2-5): GAGVSQSPRYKVAKRGQDVALRCDPISGHVSLFWYQQALGQGPEFLTYFQNEAQLDKSGLPSDRFFAERPEGSVSTLKIQRTQQEDSAVYLCASSLGGGQETQYFGPGTRLLVL.

The rearrangement links TRBV19 to TRBJ1-2; D is possibly TRBD1 (6 bases). The V gene lost 6 bases and the J gene lost 2 bases, with 19 bases spanning the gap. The length of the CDR3 is 16 residues. In germline, CDR1 is LNHDA, CDR2 SQIVND (reference sequence). CDR3: CASRYGRGEPNYGYTF. Here the CDR3 DNA reads TGTGCCAGTAGATACGGAAGGGGGGAACCGAACTATGGCTACACCTTC.

As regards this clone: Just one base apart from a much larger clone, this may be a read error. The CDR3 DNA reads as TGTGCCAGCAGTTCCGACAGTCTCTACGAGCAGTACTTC. Protein product: CASSSDSLYEQYF. This chain uses TRBV28 with TRBJ2-7; a weak D match, TRBD1 (5 bases). Looked up from germline, CDR1 is MDHEN and CDR2 is SYDVKM. Deletions cut 4 bases from V and 3 bases from J, with 10 bases between. There are 13 residues in the CDR3.

The chain employs TRBV11-1 and TRBJ2-1, with 9 bases lining up with TRBD1. The CDR3 extends over 16 amino acids. Germline trimming cut 5 bases from V and 9 bases from J; bases unmatched to any gene: 14. Per germline, CDR1 SGHAT and CDR2 FQDESV (reference sequence). The CDR3 bases are TGTGCCAGCAGCGCCCCACAGGGGGCGCTGGTTAGTGAGCAGTTCTTC. Translating it yields CASSAPQGALVSEQFF. Looking up the rest from reference TRBV11-1 and TRBJ2-1 gives the full variable domain: EAEVAQSPRYKITEKSQAVAFWCDPISGHATLYWYRQILGQGPELLVQFQDESVVDDSQLPKDRFSAERLKGVDSTLKIQPAELGDSAMYLCASSAPQGALVSEQFFGPGTRLTVL.

The chain carries TRBV7-9 and TRBJ2-5; TRBD1 might be the D (6 bases). Germline V gene lookup returns CDR1 SEHNR and CDR2 FQNEAQ (reference sequence). Trimming took 1 base from V and 5 from J, leaving 14 bases between them. The length of the CDR3 is 15 residues. CDR3 DNA: TGTGCCAGCAGCTTAGGGACAGCCACTCGTGAGACCCAGTACTTC. Translating gives CASSLGTATRETQYF.

The chain employs TRBV5-1 and TRBJ2-7, with D uncertain. Trimming shortened V by 0 bases and J by 4 bases, and 11 bases separated the two germline ends. The CDR3 has 14 amino acids. Germline CDR1 SGHRS, CDR2 YFSETQ. The CDR3 sequence is CASSLVASPYEQYF. The CDR3 DNA reads as TGCGCCAGCAGCTTGGTGGCTTCCCCATACGAGCAGTACTTC. Supplemented by reference TRBV5-1 and TRBJ2-7, the full variable domain reads KAGVTQTPRYLIKTRGQQVTLSCSPISGHRSVSWYQQTPGQGLQFLFEYFSETQRNKGNFPGRFSGRQFSNSRSEMNVSTLELGDSALYLCASSLVASPYEQYFGPGTRLTVT.

V gene TRBV28 combines with J gene TRBJ1-2; D gene uncertain. CDR3 length equals 16 residues. Germline-derived CDR1 and CDR2 are MDHEN and SYDVKM. The V and J ends lost 4 bases and 1 base respectively, with 16 bases between them. The CDR3 reads CASSSSLRRNNYGYTF. CDR3 bases: TGTGCCAGCAGTTCTTCCCTCAGACGGAATAACTATGGCTACACCTTC.